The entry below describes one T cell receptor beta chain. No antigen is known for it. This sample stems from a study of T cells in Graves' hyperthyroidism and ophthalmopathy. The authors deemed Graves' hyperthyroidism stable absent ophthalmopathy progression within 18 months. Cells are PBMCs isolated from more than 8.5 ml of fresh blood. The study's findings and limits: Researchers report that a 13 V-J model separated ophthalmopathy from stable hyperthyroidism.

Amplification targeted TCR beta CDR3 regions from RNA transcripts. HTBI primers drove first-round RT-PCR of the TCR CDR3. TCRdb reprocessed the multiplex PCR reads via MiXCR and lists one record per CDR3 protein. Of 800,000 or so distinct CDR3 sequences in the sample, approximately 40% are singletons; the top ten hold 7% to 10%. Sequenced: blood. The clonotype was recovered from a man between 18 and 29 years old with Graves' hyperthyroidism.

The DNA of the CDR3 is TGCAGTGCTCTGGACCCTAGAGGCCTACAGCAGTACTTC. Translated, it gives CSALDPRGLQQYF. The chain combines TRBV20-1 with TRBJ2-7; unclear D gene. V was clipped by 5 bases and J by 8 bases, with 19 bases between them. Germline V gives CDR1 DFQATT, CDR2 SNEGSKA (reference sequence). The CDR3 loop spans 13 amino acids.